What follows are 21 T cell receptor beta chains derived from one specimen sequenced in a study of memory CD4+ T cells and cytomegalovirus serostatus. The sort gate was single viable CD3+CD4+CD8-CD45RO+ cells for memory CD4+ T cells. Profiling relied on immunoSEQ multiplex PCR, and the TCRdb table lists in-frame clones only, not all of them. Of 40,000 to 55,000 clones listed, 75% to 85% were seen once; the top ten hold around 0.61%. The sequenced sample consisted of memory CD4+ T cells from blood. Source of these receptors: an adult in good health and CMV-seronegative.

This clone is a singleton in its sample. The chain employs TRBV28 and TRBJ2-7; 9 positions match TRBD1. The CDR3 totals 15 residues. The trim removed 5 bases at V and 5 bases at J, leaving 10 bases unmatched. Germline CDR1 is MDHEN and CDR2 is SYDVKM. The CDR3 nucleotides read TGTGCCAGCAGTCCCACCGGGACAGGGCACGACGAGCAGTACTTC. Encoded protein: CASSPTGTGHDEQYF.

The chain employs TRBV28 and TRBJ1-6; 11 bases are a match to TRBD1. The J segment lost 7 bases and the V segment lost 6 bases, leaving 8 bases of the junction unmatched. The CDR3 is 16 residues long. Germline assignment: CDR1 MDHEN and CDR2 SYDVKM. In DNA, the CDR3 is TGTGCCAGCAGGCGAACCGGGACAGGGGGAAATTCACCCCTCCACTTT. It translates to CASRRTGTGGNSPLHF.

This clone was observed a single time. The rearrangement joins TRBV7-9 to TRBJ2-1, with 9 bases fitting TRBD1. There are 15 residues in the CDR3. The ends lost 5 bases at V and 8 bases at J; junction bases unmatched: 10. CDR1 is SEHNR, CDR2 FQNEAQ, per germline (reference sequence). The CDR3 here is CASSAGQGIQDEQFF. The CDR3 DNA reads TGTGCCAGCAGCGCGGGACAGGGCATACAAGATGAGCAGTTCTTC. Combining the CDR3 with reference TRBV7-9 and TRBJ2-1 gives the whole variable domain DTGVSQNPRHKITKRGQNVTFRCDPISEHNRLYWYRQTLGQGPEFLTYFQNEAQLEKSRLLSDRFSAERPKGSFSTLEIQRTEQGDSAMYLCASSAGQGIQDEQFFGPGTRLTVL.

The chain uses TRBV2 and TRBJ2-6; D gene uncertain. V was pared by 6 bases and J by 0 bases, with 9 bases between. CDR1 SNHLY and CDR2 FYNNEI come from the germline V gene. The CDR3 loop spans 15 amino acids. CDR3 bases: TGTGCCAGCAGGGACCGAAACTCTGGGGCCAACGTCCTGACTTTC. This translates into CASRDRNSGANVLTF.

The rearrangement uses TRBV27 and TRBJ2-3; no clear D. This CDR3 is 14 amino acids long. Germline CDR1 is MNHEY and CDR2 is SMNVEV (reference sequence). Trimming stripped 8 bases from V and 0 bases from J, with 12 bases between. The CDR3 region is CASGVYPSTDTQYF. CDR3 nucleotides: TGTGCCAGCGGGGTTTATCCTAGCACAGATACGCAGTATTTT.

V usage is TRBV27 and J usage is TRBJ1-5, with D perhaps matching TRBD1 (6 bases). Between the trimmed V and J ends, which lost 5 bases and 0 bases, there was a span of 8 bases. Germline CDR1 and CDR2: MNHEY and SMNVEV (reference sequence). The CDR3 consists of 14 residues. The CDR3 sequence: CASSPQGSNQPQHF. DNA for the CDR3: TGTGCCAGCAGTCCACAGGGTAGCAATCAGCCCCAGCATTTT.

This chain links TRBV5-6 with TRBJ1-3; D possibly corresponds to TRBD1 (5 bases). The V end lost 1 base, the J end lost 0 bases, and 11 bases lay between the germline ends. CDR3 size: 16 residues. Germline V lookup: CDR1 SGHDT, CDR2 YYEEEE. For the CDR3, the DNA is TGTGCCAGCAGCTTGTGGGGGAGGACCTCTGGAAACACCATATATTTT. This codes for CASSLWGRTSGNTIYF.

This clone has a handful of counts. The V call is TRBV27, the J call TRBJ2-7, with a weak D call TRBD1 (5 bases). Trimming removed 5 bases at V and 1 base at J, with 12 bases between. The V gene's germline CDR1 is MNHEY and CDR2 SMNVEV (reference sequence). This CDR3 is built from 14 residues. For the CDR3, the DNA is TGTGCCAGCAGTCGAAGACAGAGTTCCTACGAGCAGTACTTC. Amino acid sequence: CASSRRQSSYEQYF.

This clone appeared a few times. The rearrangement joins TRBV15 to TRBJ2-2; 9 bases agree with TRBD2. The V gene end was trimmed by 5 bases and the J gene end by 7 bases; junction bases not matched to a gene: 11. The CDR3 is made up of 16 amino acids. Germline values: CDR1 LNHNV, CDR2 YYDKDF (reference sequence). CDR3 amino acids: CATSEGSSGSVGELFF. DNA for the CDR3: TGTGCCACCAGCGAAGGTAGTAGCGGGAGTGTCGGGGAGCTGTTTTTT.

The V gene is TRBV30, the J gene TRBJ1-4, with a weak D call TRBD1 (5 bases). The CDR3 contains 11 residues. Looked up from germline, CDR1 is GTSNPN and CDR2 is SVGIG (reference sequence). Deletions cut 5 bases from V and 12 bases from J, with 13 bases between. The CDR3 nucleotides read TGTGCCTGGGAACTCGCGGGGGAACTGTTTTTT. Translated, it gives CAWELAGELFF. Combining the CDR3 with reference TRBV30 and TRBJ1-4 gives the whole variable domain SQTIHQWPATLVQPVGSPLSLECTVEGTSNPNLYWYRQAAGRGLQLLFYSVGIGQISSEVPQNLSASRPQDRQFILSSKKLLLSDSGFYLCAWELAGELFFGSGTQLSVL.

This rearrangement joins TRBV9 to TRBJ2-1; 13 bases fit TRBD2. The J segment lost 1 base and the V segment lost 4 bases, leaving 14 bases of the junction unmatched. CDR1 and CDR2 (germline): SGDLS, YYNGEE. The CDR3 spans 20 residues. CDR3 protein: CASSPGPGTSGAISYNEQFF. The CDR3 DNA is TGTGCCAGCAGCCCAGGTCCGGGGACTAGCGGGGCAATATCCTACAATGAGCAGTTCTTC. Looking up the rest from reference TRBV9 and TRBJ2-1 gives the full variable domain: DSGVTQTPKHLITATGQRVTLRCSPRSGDLSVYWYQQSLDQGLQFLIQYYNGEERAKGNILERFSAQQFPDLHSELNLSSLELGDSALYFCASSPGPGTSGAISYNEQFFGPGTRLTVL.

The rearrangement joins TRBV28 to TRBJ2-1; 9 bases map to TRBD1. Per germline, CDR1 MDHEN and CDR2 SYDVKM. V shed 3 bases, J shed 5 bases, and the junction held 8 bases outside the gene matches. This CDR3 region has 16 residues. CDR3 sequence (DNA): TGTGCCAGCAGTTTTAGGGGACAGGGTTCACACAATGAGCAGTTCTTC. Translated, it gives CASSFRGQGSHNEQFF.

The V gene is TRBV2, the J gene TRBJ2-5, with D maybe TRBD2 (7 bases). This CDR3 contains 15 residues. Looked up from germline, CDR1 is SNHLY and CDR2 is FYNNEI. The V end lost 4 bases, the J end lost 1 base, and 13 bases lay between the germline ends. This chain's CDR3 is CASSVGGGTQETQYF. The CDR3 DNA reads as TGTGCCAGCAGTGTAGGGGGAGGGACCCAAGAGACCCAGTACTTC.

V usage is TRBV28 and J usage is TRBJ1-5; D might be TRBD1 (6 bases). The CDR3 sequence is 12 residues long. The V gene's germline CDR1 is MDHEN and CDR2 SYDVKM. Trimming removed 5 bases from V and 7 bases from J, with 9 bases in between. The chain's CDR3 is CASSTGLQPQHF. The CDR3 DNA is TGTGCCAGCAGTACAGGGTTACAGCCCCAGCATTTT. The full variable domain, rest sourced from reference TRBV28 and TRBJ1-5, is DVKVTQSSRYLVKRTGEKVFLECVQDMDHENMFWYRQDPGLGLRLIYFSYDVKMKEKGDIPEGYSVSREKKERFSLILESASTNQTSMYLCASSTGLQPQHFGDGTRLSIL.

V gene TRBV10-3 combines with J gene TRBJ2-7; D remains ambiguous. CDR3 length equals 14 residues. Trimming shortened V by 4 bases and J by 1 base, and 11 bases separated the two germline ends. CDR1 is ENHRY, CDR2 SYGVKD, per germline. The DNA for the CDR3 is TGTGCCATCAGTGCGGTGGACCCATCCTACGAGCAGTACTTC. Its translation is CAISAVDPSYEQYF.

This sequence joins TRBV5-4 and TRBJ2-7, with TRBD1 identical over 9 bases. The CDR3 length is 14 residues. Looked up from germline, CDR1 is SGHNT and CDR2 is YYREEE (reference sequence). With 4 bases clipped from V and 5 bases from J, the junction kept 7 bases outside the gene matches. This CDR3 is CASSRDRVVNEQYF. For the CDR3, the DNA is TGTGCCAGCAGCAGGGACAGGGTAGTCAACGAGCAGTACTTC.

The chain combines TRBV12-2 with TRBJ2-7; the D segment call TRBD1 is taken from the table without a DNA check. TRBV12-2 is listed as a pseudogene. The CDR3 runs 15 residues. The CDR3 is CASRLVVGRVPEQYF. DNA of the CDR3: TGTGCAAGTCGCTTAGTGGTTGGCAGGGTCCCCGAGCAGTACTTC.

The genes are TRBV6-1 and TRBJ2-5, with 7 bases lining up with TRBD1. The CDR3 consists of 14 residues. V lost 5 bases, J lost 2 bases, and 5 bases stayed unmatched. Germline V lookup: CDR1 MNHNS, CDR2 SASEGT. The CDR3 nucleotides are TGTGCCAGCAGTTCGGGACAGAATCAAGAGACCCAGTACTTC. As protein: CASSSGQNQETQYF.

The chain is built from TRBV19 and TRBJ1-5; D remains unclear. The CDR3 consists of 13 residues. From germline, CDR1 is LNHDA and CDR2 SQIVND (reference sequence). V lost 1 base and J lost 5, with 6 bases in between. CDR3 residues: CASSIGSDQPQHF. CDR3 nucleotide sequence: TGTGCCAGTAGTATAGGTTCTGATCAGCCCCAGCATTTT.

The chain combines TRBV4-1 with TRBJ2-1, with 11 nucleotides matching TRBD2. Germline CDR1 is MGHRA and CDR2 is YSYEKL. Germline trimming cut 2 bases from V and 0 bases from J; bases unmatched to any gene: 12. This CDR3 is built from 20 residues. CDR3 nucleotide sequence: TGCGCCAGCAGCCAATTAGGACTAGCGGGTCTTAGGAGCTCCTACAATGAGCAGTTCTTC. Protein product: CASSQLGLAGLRSSYNEQFF.

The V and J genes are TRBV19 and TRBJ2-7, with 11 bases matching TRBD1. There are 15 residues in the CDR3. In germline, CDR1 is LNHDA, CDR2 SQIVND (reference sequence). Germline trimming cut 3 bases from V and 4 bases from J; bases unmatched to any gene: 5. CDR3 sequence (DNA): TGTGCCAGTAGTATGCGGACAGGGGGCTCTTACGAGCAGTACTTC. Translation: CASSMRTGGSYEQYF.